A single sample is the source of the 31 T cell receptor beta chains below, sequenced in a study of post-analysis software for immune sequencing data. Study-level results: The study found TRBV5-6, TRBV5-1 and TRBV20-1 among five or six TRBV segments more frequent in patients than controls.

No antigen has been assigned to these receptors. Each TCR beta cDNA library carried unique molecular identifiers. Each CDR3 protein gets one entry after TCRdb re-called the PCR reads with MiXCR. There are around 710,000 distinct CDR3 sequences in the sample; around 45% occur only once, and just under 5% lies in the top ten. The material sequenced was blood. These receptors were taken from a girl aged 5-17 years with multiple sclerosis.

CDR3 DNA sequence: TGTGCCAGCAGTCATCCTAGCGGGAGGGAGGAGACCCAGTACTTC. Its translation: CASSHPSGREETQYF. The chain has TRBV6-6 and TRBJ2-5, with 12 bases aligning to TRBD2. The germline CDR1 and CDR2 sequences are MNHNY and SVGAGI (reference sequence). This CDR3 is built from 15 residues. The junction had 6 bases not matched to a gene; V was cut back by 5 bases and J by 5 bases.

The V and J genes are TRBV6-1 and TRBJ2-3; 8 nucleotides align to TRBD1. Germline CDR1 and CDR2: MNHNS and SASEGT. This CDR3 is built from 19 residues. Trimming at V came to 6 bases and at J to 6 bases, leaving 23 bases not matched to a gene. The CDR3 coding sequence is TGTGCCAGCAGCGACCCGGGCAGAATGCCGGGACAGGATAGCGATACGCAGTATTTT. Protein product: CASSDPGRMPGQDSDTQYF.

This clonotype turned up a few times. The CDR3 region has the DNA TGTGCCAGCACCCCACGTGCGGGAGGGATTAATGAGCAGTTCTTC. It is translated as CASTPRAGGINEQFF. The chain is built from TRBV2 and TRBJ2-1; TRBD2 aligns across 9 bases. CDR1 is SNHLY, CDR2 FYNNEI, per germline. The CDR3 covers 15 residues. The V and J ends lost 7 bases and 7 bases, in that order; junction bases with no gene match: 11.

V gene TRBV20-1 combines with J gene TRBJ2-7; 13 bases line up with TRBD2. Germline assignment: CDR1 DFQATT and CDR2 SNEGSKA (reference sequence). CDR3 length equals 17 residues. V gave up 4 bases and J gave up 5 bases; unmatched junction bases: 14. CDR3 sequence (DNA): TGCAGTGCTACATTCCCTAGGACTAGCGGGAGAGTGAACGAGCAGTACTTC. Translation: CSATFPRTSGRVNEQYF.

This chain connects TRBV6-6 to TRBJ2-1; D is unclear. Germline CDR1 and CDR2: MNHNY and SVGAGI (reference sequence). V was cut by 4 bases and J by 13 bases, with 11 bases left in between. The CDR3 length is 11 residues. The CDR3 nucleotides are TGTGCCAGCAGTTCTAGTTTTATCCAGTTCTTC. Its protein product is CASSSSFIQFF.

The V and J genes are TRBV28 and TRBJ2-7, with 10 bases fitting TRBD1. CDR1 and CDR2 from the germline V gene are MDHEN and SYDVKM. J was trimmed by 2 bases and V by 6 bases; bases with no gene match: 10. This CDR3 has 16 residues. The CDR3 nucleotides are TGTGCCAGCAGGTTTGGTGGACAGGGGGTTACCTACGAGCAGTACTTC. It codes for CASRFGGQGVTYEQYF.

This clonotype showed up just a few times. This rearrangement joins TRBV4-3 to TRBJ1-4; D not certain. CDR1 and CDR2 (germline): LGHNA, YSLEER. V shed 4 bases and J shed 4 bases, with 13 bases lying between them. This CDR3 has 15 amino acids. CDR3: CASSPQWRNNEKLFF. For the CDR3, the DNA is TGCGCCAGCAGCCCGCAATGGCGCAATAATGAAAAACTGTTTTTT.

This chain uses TRBV20-1 with TRBJ2-5; unclear D gene. The CDR3 is 13 amino acids. V lost 7 bases, J lost 1 base, and 13 bases lay in between. The germline gives CDR1 DFQATT, CDR2 SNEGSKA (reference sequence). The CDR3 DNA sequence: TGCAGTGGCTCGAGTGGAACCCAAGAGACCCAGTACTTC. Protein: CSGSSGTQETQYF.

This chain links TRBV5-1 with TRBJ2-1, with 7 bases lining up with TRBD2. Germline CDR1 SGHRS, CDR2 YFSETQ. The length of the CDR3 is 18 residues. V lost 3 bases and J lost 5; bases outside the gene matches: 17. Here the CDR3 reads CASSSGTTRNIVHNEQFF. The DNA for the CDR3 is TGCGCCAGCAGCTCGGGGACTACCCGCAATATTGTCCACAATGAGCAGTTCTTC.

With respect to this clonotype: The junction departs from germline at one end; a sequencing error may be responsible. V gene TRBV5-5 combines with J gene TRBJ2-1; D ambiguous. Germline V lookup: CDR1 SGHKS, CDR2 YYEKEE (reference sequence). This CDR3 region has 14 residues. The CDR3 DNA reads as TGTGCCAGCAGCATGGAAGGGCAGTACAATGAACAGTTCTTC. This encodes CASSMEGQYNEQFF.

The chain is built from TRBV12-3 or TRBV12-4 and TRBJ2-4, with TRBD2 identical over 11 bases. J gave up 0 bases and V 4 bases, and 8 bases lay outside the gene matches. The CDR3 totals 18 residues. The CDR3 is CASSSGLAGLLAKNIQYF. The CDR3 DNA sequence: TGTGCCAGCAGTTCCGGACTAGCGGGTCTCCTAGCCAAAAACATTCAGTACTTC.

In its sample, this clonotype was seen a few times. This chain links TRBV4-2 with TRBJ2-7; 8 bases match TRBD1. The CDR3 runs 15 residues. V was pared by 0 bases and J by 3 bases, with 4 bases of the junction left unmatched. Germline V lookup: CDR1 LGHNA, CDR2 YNFKEQ. The CDR3, as DNA: TGTGCCAGCAGCCAAGATCAGGGGGCAGACTACGAGCAGTACTTC. It yields the protein CASSQDQGADYEQYF.

The chain links TRBV6-6 to TRBJ1-1; a possible D gene is TRBD1 (6 bases). CDR3 length equals 13 residues. Germline CDR1 reads MNHNY; CDR2 reads SVGAGI (reference sequence). V lost 7 bases, J lost 1 base, and 10 bases lay in between. The CDR3 protein is CASTRTANTEAFF. The DNA of the CDR3 is TGTGCCAGCACCAGGACAGCGAACACTGAAGCTTTCTTT.

The gene calls are TRBV27 and TRBJ2-7; 11 bases agree with TRBD1. In germline, CDR1 is MNHEY, CDR2 SMNVEV (reference sequence). This CDR3 region has 15 residues. V shed 5 bases, J shed 5 bases, and the junction held 8 bases outside the gene matches. In DNA, the CDR3 is TGTGCCAGCAGTCTCTTAGGGACAGGGGGGGACGAGCAGTACTTC. This encodes CASSLLGTGGDEQYF.

This chain connects TRBV20-1 to TRBJ2-3; TRBD1 aligns across 7 bases. Looked up from germline, CDR1 is DFQATT and CDR2 is SNEGSKA (reference sequence). The CDR3 length is 15 residues. V lost 0 bases and J lost 7; bases outside the gene matches: 10. CDR3 in amino acids: CSARDNRQGSYTQYF. The CDR3, as DNA: TGCAGTGCTAGAGATAATCGACAGGGATCATATACGCAGTATTTT.

The CDR3 DNA is TGTGCCAGCAGTGTCGGCGGGAGTTGGTACAATGAGCAGTTCTTC. It specifies CASSVGGSWYNEQFF. V gene TRBV27 combines with J gene TRBJ2-1; 7 bases match TRBD2. Germline V gene sequence: CDR1 MNHEY, CDR2 SMNVEV (reference sequence). J gave up 4 bases and V 5 bases, and 8 bases lay outside the gene matches. The CDR3 is 15 amino acids.

The V and J genes are TRBV7-9 and TRBJ2-7; D gene uncertain. Looked up from germline, CDR1 is SEHNR and CDR2 is FQNEAQ (reference sequence). This CDR3 contains 14 residues. V was cut by 0 bases and J by 7 bases, with 13 bases left in between. This chain's CDR3 is CASSLAATYWEQYF. In DNA, the CDR3 is TGTGCCAGCAGCTTAGCCGCTACCTATTGGGAGCAGTACTTC.

CDR3 region: CASSYYGETQYF. CDR3 coding DNA: TGTGCCAGCAGTTACTATGGGGAGACCCAGTACTTC. The chain has TRBV6-5 and TRBJ2-5; D ambiguous. The V gene's germline CDR1 is MNHEY and CDR2 SVGAGI. This CDR3 has 12 amino acids. Trimming stripped 1 base from V and 5 bases from J, with 5 bases between.

The rearrangement joins TRBV5-6 to TRBJ1-5; D gene uncertain. Per the germline V gene, CDR1 is SGHDT and CDR2 is YYEEEE. V lost 6 bases to trimming and J lost 3 bases, with 7 bases between them. This CDR3 contains 12 residues. The chain's CDR3 is CASNSNNQPQHF. CDR3 DNA sequence: TGTGCCAGCAACAGCAACAATCAGCCCCAGCATTTT.

A remark on this clonotype: At one end the junction does not follow the germline gene, possibly because of a read error. The chain links TRBV20-1 to TRBJ1-5; 7 nucleotides agree with TRBD1. Germline V gene sequence: CDR1 DFQATT, CDR2 SNEGSKA (reference sequence). CDR3 length equals 13 residues. As DNA, the CDR3 is TGCAGTACTAGGGGGGACAGAAATCAGCCCCAGCATTTT. Translated, it gives CSTRGDRNQPQHF.

This chain joins TRBV7-8 and TRBJ2-1, with TRBD1 matching 7 bases. Germline V gene data show CDR1 as SGHVS and CDR2 as FQNEAQ. The CDR3 sequence is 16 residues long. J gave up 2 bases and V 4 bases, and 8 bases lay outside the gene matches. The DNA of the CDR3 is TGTGCCAGCAGCTCTAGTCCAACAGGGGCCTACAATGAGCAGTTCTTC. It yields the protein CASSSSPTGAYNEQFF.

J is TRBJ1-6 and V is TRBV12-3 or TRBV12-4; no clear D gene. Trimming took off 4 bases at V and 5 bases at J, with 9 bases between the two ends. This CDR3 is built from 14 residues. CDR3 region: CASSSYAHNSPLHF. In nucleotides, the CDR3 is TGTGCCAGCAGTTCCTACGCCCATAATTCACCCCTCCACTTT.

The chain combines TRBV12-3 or TRBV12-4 with TRBJ2-1, with 13 bases identical to TRBD2. J was trimmed by 9 bases and V by 4 bases; bases with no gene match: 3. CDR3 length: 14 amino acids. The CDR3 region is CASSSGTSGIEQFF. For the CDR3, the DNA is TGTGCCAGCAGTTCGGGGACTAGCGGGATTGAGCAGTTCTTC.

This clonotype occurred a few times. The chain links TRBV9 to TRBJ2-7; tentative D call: TRBD1 (5 bases). V lost 0 bases to trimming and J lost 4 bases, with 8 bases between them. Germline V CDR1 and CDR2: SGDLS, YYNGEE. This CDR3 contains 13 residues. The CDR3 here is CASSVEGAYEQYF. DNA of the CDR3: TGTGCCAGCAGCGTAGAAGGGGCATACGAGCAGTACTTC. Full variable domain (missing parts from reference TRBV9 and TRBJ2-7): DSGVTQTPKHLITATGQRVTLRCSPRSGDLSVYWYQQSLDQGLQFLIQYYNGEERAKGNILERFSAQQFPDLHSELNLSSLELGDSALYFCASSVEGAYEQYFGPGTRLTVT.

The rearrangement uses TRBV20-1 and TRBJ2-5; tentative D call: TRBD2 (6 bases). V was trimmed by 7 bases and J by 3 bases, leaving 21 bases between them. This CDR3 has 15 amino acids. Germline loops: CDR1 DFQATT, CDR2 SNEGSKA (reference sequence). In DNA form, the CDR3 reads TGCAGTGGCATGGCTCTAGCGCAAGATGAAGAGACCCAGTACTTC. Translated: CSGMALAQDEETQYF.

This clonotype was seen a few times. The V call is TRBV29-1, the J call TRBJ2-7, with D tentatively TRBD1 or TRBD2 (5 bases each). CDR3 length: 13 amino acids. V was clipped by 1 base and J by 5 bases, with 12 bases between them. Germline assignment: CDR1 SQVTM and CDR2 ANQGSEA. DNA of the CDR3: TGCAGCGTTGAAGCTCGGGGCGACCACGAGCAGTACTTC. Its protein product is CSVEARGDHEQYF.

This clonotype was seen a few times. The chain combines TRBV7-9 with TRBJ1-1, with a tentative D call TRBD1 (5 bases). Trimming removed 4 bases from V and 8 bases from J, with 20 bases in between. The CDR3 sequence is 15 residues long. Germline assignment: CDR1 SEHNR and CDR2 FQNEAQ (reference sequence). Here the CDR3 DNA reads TGTGCCAGCAGCTCATTCCGGGGCGTCGAGGTCGAAGCTTTCTTT. The encoded protein is CASSSFRGVEVEAFF.

The sample holds a few counts of this clonotype. The CDR3 DNA is TGTGCCAGCAGCGTAGGAAGCGGCAGGGGGAGCGAGCAGTACTTC. This sequence encodes CASSVGSGRGSEQYF. The J gene is TRBJ2-7, the V gene TRBV9; 7 bases agree with TRBD1. Losses at the gene ends were 0 bases for V and 6 bases for J; bases not matched to a gene: 9. CDR1 is SGDLS, CDR2 YYNGEE, per germline. The CDR3 covers 15 residues.

J is TRBJ2-3 and V is TRBV29-1; D unclear. The CDR3 is 13 residues long. CDR1 and CDR2 (germline): SQVTM, ANQGSEA. Trimming pared 6 bases from V and 0 bases from J, leaving 10 bases between. CDR3 in DNA: TGCAGCGTAAGGGCCACGAGCACAGATACGCAGTATTTT. It specifies CSVRATSTDTQYF.

This clonotype was counted only a few times. The CDR3 spells CSVSGGVTGHQETQYF. The CDR3 DNA sequence: TGCAGCGTTAGTGGTGGAGTAACAGGGCACCAAGAGACCCAGTACTTC. This chain links TRBV29-1 with TRBJ2-5, with D perhaps TRBD1 (6 bases). This CDR3 spans 16 amino acids. V was clipped by 5 bases and J by 0 bases, with 19 bases between them. Per germline, CDR1 SQVTM and CDR2 ANQGSEA.

This clonotype was counted only a few times. The chain combines TRBV2 with TRBJ1-2, with D possibly being TRBD1 (6 bases). The CDR3 covers 13 residues. Between the trimmed V and J ends, which lost 7 bases and 4 bases, there was a span of 13 bases. The V gene's germline CDR1 is SNHLY and CDR2 FYNNEI. This CDR3 reads CASKGDILYGYTF. Written as DNA, the CDR3 is TGTGCCAGCAAGGGGGACATACTCTATGGCTACACCTTC.